These T cell receptor beta chains were read from a single sample in a study of blood T cells in healthy people across ages. TCRdb re-called the 5' RACE reads through MiXCR, storing one row per CDR3 protein. The table has over 950,000 distinct CDR3 sequences, around two fifths seen once. Source material: blood. The receptors stem from a man younger than 35 in good health. CDR3s include the opening cysteine and the closing phenylalanine or tryptophan. The D gene is left open where the match is weak. For some rows the clone size is stated as once, few or many, or as a class when expanded; others skip it.

TRBJ1-1 NA TRBV2 NA TGTGCCAGCAAGGGCTCGTTGAACACTGAAGCTTTCTTT CASKGSLNTEAFF
TRBJ1-4 many TRBV12-3/TRBV12-4 NA TGTGCCAGCAGTTTTAACGGGGAAAAACTGTTTTTT CASSFNGEKLFF
TRBJ1-2 NA TRBV27 NA TGTGCCAACAGTTTATCCTTCCTGGTCGGGGACTATGGCTACACCTTC CANSLSFLVGDYGYTF
TRBJ2-1 NA TRBV5-4 NA TGTGCCAGCAGCTTGACCGGTTACAGGACCTACAATGAGCAGTTCTTC CASSLTGYRTYNEQFF
TRBJ2-1 many TRBV29-1 NA TGCAGCGTTGGTTGGGGAAATGAGCAGTTCTTC CSVGWGNEQFF
TRBJ2-7 few TRBV25-1 NA TGTGCCAGCAGTGAGTGGGGAGGTTCCTCCGAGCAGTACTTC CASSEWGGSSEQYF
TRBJ1-1 NA TRBV10-3 NA TGTGCCATCAGTGAGTCCCAGACTGAAGCTTTCTTT CAISESQTEAFF
TRBJ1-1 NA TRBV9 TRBD1 TGTGCCAGCGCAGGGGGAGACACTGAAGCTTTCTTT CASAGGDTEAFF
TRBJ2-5 NA TRBV29-1 TRBD2 TGCAGCGCCCCGGACGGGGGAGGGGAGACCCAGTACTTC CSAPDGGGETQYF
TRBJ1-2 few TRBV4-2 NA TGTGCCAGCAGCCAAGGGACAAGGATCTCTGGCTACACCTTC CASSQGTRISGYTF
TRBJ1-5 many TRBV4-1 NA TGCGCCAGCGGCAGAACCAATCAGCCCCAGCATTTT CASGRTNQPQHF
TRBJ2-3 few TRBV20-1 TRBD2 TGCAGTGCTTACGCGACGGGGGGGTTCGATACGCAGTATTTT CSAYATGGFDTQYF
TRBJ2-7 NA TRBV10-3 TRBD1 TGTGCCATCGGTGAGTCGACGGACAGGGTCCCGACCGAGCAGTACTTC CAIGESTDRVPTEQYF
TRBJ2-7 NA TRBV20-1 NA TGCAGTGCTACACCCCCCCAACAGTTAGACTACGAGCAGTACTTC CSATPPQQLDYEQYF